This T cell receptor beta chain was sequenced in a study of blood T cell repertoires in COVID-19. Study as a whole: PBMCs, B-cell-depleted T cells, or T cells were the source of the cDNA or gDNA that made up the material.

Clones were read by immunoSEQ multiplex PCR, and TCRdb kept only the in-frame ones, dropping some. The repertoire holds about 150,000 clones, 91% seen once, with 0.5% to 0.55% in the top ten. This receptor was identified in a man aged 50 or older with acute or convalescent COVID-19. The source material was peripheral blood.

This CDR3 is CASSPIGGGETEAFF. CDR3 DNA: TGTGCCAGCAGTCCCATCGGGGGGGGTGAGACTGAAGCTTTCTTT. V is TRBV6-5 and J is TRBJ1-1, with D tentatively TRBD1 (5 bases). The CDR3 length is 15 residues. Germline CDR1 reads MNHEY; CDR2 reads SVGAGI. Trimming cost V 5 bases and J 5 bases, with 18 bases left between them.